This T cell receptor beta chain appears in the sequencing data of a study of blood T cell repertoires in COVID-19. Study-level information: Collection of acute and convalescent COVID-19 samples took place in the United States, Italy and Spain.

Authors' analysis steps: Reference gene primer amplification yielded estimated nucleated cell counts. Profiling relied on immunoSEQ multiplex PCR, and the TCRdb table lists in-frame clones only, not all of them. For V, J and clone size, that table is used; D and trimming come from the DNA. The table lists 150,000 to 200,000 clones, more than 70% of them singletons. The sequencing input was peripheral blood. The origin of this receptor is a woman in her sixties with acute or convalescent COVID-19.

CDR3 in DNA: TGTGCCAGCAGACAGACAGGGGGCACGAAGACCCAGTACTTC. Protein: CASRQTGGTKTQYF. The rearrangement uses TRBV6-5 and TRBJ2-5, with 10 nucleotides matching TRBD1. V gave up 6 bases and J gave up 6 bases; unmatched junction bases: 7. Germline CDR1 and CDR2: MNHEY and SVGAGI. The CDR3 contains 14 residues.